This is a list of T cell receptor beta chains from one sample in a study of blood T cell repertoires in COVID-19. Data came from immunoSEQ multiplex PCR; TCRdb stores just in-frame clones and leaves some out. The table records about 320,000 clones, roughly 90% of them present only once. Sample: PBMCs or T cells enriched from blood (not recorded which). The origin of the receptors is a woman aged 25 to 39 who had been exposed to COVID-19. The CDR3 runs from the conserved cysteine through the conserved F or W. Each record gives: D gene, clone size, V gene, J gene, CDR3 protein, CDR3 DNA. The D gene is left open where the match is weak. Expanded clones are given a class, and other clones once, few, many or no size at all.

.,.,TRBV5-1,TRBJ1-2,CASSLTLNYGYTF,TGCGCCAGCAGCTTGACATTGAACTATGGCTACACCTTC
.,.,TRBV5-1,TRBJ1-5,CASSLGGSNQPQHF,TGCGCCAGCAGCTTGGGAGGTAGCAATCAGCCCCAGCATTTT
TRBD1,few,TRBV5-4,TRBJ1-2,CASSFKGAYGYTF,TGTGCCAGCAGCTTTAAGGGGGCATATGGCTACACCTTC
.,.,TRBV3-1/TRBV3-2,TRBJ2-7,CASSQGAYEQYF,TGTGCCAGCAGCCAAGGCGCCTACGAGCAGTACTTC
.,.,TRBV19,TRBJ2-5,CASSIRVTQYF,TGTGCCAGTAGTATACGGGTGACCCAGTACTTC
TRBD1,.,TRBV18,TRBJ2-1,CASSPGDRGRPHEQFF,TGTGCCAGCTCACCAGGGGACAGGGGGCGTCCCCATGAGCAGTTCTTC
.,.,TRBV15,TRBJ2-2,CATSRRGYTGELFF,TGTGCCACCAGCAGGCGGGGTTACACCGGGGAGCTGTTTTTT
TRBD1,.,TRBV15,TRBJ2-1,CATSRTLGQGGVNEQFF,TGTGCCACCAGCAGAACATTAGGACAGGGTGGTGTGAATGAGCAGTTCTTC
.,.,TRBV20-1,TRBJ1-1,CSARGQAEAFF,TGCAGTGCAAGGGGTCAAGCTGAAGCTTTCTTT
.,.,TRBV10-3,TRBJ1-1,CAISESRQMNTEAFF,TGTGCCATCAGTGAGTCGAGACAGATGAACACTGAAGCTTTCTTT
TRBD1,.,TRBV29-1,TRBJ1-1,CSVIQGSNTEAFF,TGCAGCGTCATACAGGGGTCGAACACTGAAGCTTTCTTT
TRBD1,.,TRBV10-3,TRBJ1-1,CAIRLGQGGTEAFF,TGTGCCATCAGATTAGGACAGGGTGGGACTGAAGCTTTCTTT
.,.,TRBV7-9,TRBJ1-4,CASSLATGMNEKLFF,TGTGCCAGCAGCTTAGCTACAGGGATGAACGAAAAACTGTTTTTT
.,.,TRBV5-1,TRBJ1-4,CASSQTGLNEKLFF,TGCGCCAGCAGCCAGACAGGTCTTAATGAAAAACTGTTTTTT
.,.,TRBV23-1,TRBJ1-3,CASSQSSGQINSGNTIYF,TGCGCCAGCAGTCAATCTTCCGGACAGATTAACTCTGGAAACACCATATATTTT
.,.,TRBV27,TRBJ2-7,CASSSTGKGRYEQYF,TGTGCCAGCAGCTCCACAGGAAAAGGGCGCTACGAGCAGTACTTC
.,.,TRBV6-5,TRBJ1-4,CASSYSTGLNEKLFF,TGTGCCAGCAGTTACTCGACAGGCCTTAATGAAAAACTGTTTTTT